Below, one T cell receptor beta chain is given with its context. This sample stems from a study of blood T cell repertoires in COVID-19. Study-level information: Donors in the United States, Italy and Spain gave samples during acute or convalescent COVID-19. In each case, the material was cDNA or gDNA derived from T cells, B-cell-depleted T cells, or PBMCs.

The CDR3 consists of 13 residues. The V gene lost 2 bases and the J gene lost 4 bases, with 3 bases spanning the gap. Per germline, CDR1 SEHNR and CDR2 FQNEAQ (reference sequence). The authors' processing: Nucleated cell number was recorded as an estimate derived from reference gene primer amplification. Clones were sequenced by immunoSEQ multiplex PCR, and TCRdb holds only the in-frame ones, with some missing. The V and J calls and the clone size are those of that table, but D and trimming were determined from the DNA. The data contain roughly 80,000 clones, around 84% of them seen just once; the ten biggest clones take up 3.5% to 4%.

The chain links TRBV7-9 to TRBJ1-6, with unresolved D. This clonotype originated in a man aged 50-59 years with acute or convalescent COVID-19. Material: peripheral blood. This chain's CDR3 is CASSLSYNSPLHF. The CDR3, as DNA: TGTGCCAGCAGCTTATCTTATAATTCACCCCTCCACTTT.